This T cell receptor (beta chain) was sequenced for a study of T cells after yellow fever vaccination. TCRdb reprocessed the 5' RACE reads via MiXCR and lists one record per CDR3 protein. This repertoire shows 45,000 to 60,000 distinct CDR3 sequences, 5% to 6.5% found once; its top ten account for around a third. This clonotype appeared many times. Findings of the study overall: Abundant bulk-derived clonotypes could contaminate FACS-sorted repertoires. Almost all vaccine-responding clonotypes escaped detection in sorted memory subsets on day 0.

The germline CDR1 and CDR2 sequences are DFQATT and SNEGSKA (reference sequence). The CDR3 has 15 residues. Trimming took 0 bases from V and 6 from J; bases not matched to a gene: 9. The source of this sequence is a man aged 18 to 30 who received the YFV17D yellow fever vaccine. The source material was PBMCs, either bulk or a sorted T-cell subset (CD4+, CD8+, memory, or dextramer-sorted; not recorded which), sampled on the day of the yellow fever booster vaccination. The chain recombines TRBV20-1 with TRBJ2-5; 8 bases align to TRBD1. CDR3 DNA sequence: TGCAGTGCTAGAGATTGGACAGGGCCTTCGAAGACCCAGTACTTC. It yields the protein CSARDWTGPSKTQYF.